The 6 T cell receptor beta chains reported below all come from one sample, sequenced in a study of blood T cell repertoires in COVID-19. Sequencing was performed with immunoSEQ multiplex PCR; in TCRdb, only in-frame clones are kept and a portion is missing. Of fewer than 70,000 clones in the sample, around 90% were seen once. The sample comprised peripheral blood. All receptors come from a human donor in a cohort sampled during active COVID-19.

The CDR3 DNA is TGTGCCTGGAGTGCAACTAGCGGGAGGAGGACCGGGGAGCTGTTTTTT. Translated, it gives CAWSATSGRRTGELFF. The chain recombines TRBV30 with TRBJ2-2; 12 bases fit TRBD2. Germline V gene lookup returns CDR1 GTSNPN and CDR2 SVGIG (reference sequence). Trimming removed 1 base from V and 5 bases from J; junction bases left unmatched: 5. The CDR3 length is 16 residues.

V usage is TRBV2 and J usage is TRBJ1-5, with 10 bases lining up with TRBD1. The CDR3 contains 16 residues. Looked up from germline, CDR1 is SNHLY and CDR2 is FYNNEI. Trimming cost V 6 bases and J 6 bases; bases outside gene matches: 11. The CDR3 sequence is CASRAGQGRSSQPQHF. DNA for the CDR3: TGTGCCAGCAGAGCGGGACAGGGGAGAAGTAGTCAGCCCCAGCATTTT.

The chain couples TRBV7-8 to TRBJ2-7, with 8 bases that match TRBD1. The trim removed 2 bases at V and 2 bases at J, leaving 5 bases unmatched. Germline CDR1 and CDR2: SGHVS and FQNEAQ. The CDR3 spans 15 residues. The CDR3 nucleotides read TGTGCCAGCAGCTTACAGGGGGCGTTAGCCTACGAGCAGTACTTC. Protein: CASSLQGALAYEQYF.

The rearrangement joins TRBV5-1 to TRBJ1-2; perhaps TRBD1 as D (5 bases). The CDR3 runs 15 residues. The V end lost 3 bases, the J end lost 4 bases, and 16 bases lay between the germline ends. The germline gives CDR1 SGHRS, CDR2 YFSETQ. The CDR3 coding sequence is TGCGCCAGCAGCTCGGGGGACTTCCGGGGCTATGGCTACACCTTC. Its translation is CASSSGDFRGYGYTF.

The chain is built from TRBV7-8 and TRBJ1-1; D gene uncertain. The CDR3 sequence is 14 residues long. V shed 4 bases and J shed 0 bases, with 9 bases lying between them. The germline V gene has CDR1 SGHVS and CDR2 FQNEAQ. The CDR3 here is CASSWRPMNTEAFF. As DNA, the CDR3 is TGTGCCAGCAGCTGGAGACCTATGAACACTGAAGCTTTCTTT.

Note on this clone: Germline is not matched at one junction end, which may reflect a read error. Here the CDR3 reads CASSLGTGAADTQYF. The CDR3 region has the DNA TGTGCTAGCAGCTTAGGGACAGGGGCAGCAGATACGCAGTATTTT. The chain has TRBV7-7 and TRBJ2-3, with 10 bases identical to TRBD1. Per germline, CDR1 SSHAT and CDR2 FNYEAQ (reference sequence). The CDR3 length is 15 residues. The full variable domain, completed using reference TRBV7-7 and TRBJ2-3, is GAGVSQSPRYKVTKRGQDVTLRCDPISSHATLYWYQQALGQGPEFLTYFNYEAQPDKSGLPSDRFSAERPEGSISTLTIQRTEQRDSAMYRCASSLGTGAADTQYFGPGTRLTVL.